This T cell receptor beta chain was identified during a study of shared clonotypes between healthy human individuals (dated by TCRdb to about 2020). Regarding the research as a whole: Three men and a couple of women, aged 18 to 49 years, made up the cohort. To estimate repertoire size and how much clonotype sharing occurs between individuals, the study deeply sequenced the blood TCR repertoires of several healthy adults. To increase sequencing depth and limit assay-specific biases, different laboratories used diverse techniques to prepare libraries and sequence TCR repertoires. Each donor's leukapheresis produced roughly between about 0.8 and 10 billion PBMCs.

The donors were healthy, HIV-negative adults who had no recently reported acute infections or vaccinations. Every donor was a Caucasian adult residing in Nashville, Tennessee, USA. In the unsorted samples, some 94 million PBMCs were counted, and genomic DNA was extracted using the QIAamp DNA Blood Mini kit. Blood was obtained by leukapheresis, after which PBMCs were separated by Ficoll-Histopaque density gradient centrifugation and cryopreserved in liquid nitrogen vapor phase. Using the deep immunoSEQ assay, multiplex PCR amplified TCR CDR3 regions from genomic DNA. Genomic DNA extracted from each cell subset was distributed evenly over all wells of several immunoSEQ 96-well plates, and each plate served as one replicate. For unsorted PBMC, approximately 300 ng of genomic DNA, equivalent to around 30,000 T cell genomes, went into each replicate PCR. Ten immunoSEQ deep assay plates were used to sequence the unsorted PBMC genomic DNA. Purified libraries were quantified with a Qubit 3.0 fluorometer, sized on a Bioanalyzer 2100, and re-quantified with the KAPA Library Quantification kit. Each immunoSEQ 96-well plate was sequenced on its own single-read 150-cycle Illumina NextSeq 550 flow cell. The study's processing was this. Because the immunoSEQ output included only junctional sequences and no quality scores, the filtering could not be the same as the filtering used for full-length reads. To assign V/J genes and CDR3, sequences were annotated against IMGT germline references using PyIR, a Python wrapper for IgBLAST v1.9. Reads were filtered out if the reads had weak V/J assignments (E-value above 1e-6), no CDR3, stop codons, out-of-frame junctions, or ambiguous translated residues. V3J clonotypes were defined as sequences sharing an identical inferred V gene, J gene, and CDR3 amino acid sequence. The percentage overlap between two repertoires was calculated by dividing the number of shared unique clonotypes by the size of the smaller repertoire. Three approaches were used to assess repertoire richness: RTK rarefaction, the Chao1 estimator, and Recon v2.1 estimates of unobserved clonotypes. Imported from immuneACCESS, the table was reduced by TCRdb to in-frame sequences with V and J called. These copies leave out some clones; in studies compared against another copy, an unresolved V gene accounts for under half, and the cause of the remainder is not known. V and J calls and clone size follow that table, whereas D and trimming were derived from the DNA. The sample table holds about 510,000 clones, of which roughly 78% were seen once. The ten largest clonotypes hold 10% to 15% of the sample.

The CDR3, from cysteine to phenylalanine, totals 14 residues. Solely the CDR3 DNA is kept, with 42 bases framed from the first base. Via the germline V gene, CDR1 is SNHLY and CDR2 FYNNEI. Trimming accounts for 1 base at V and 4 bases at J, while the number of junction bases matched to no gene is 2. The full study reports these points: The small number of donors limited the genetic and exposure-history diversity represented. Sampling was limited to blood, and TCR repertoires in tissue likely differ from TCR repertoires in blood. Based on pairwise subsampling, the degree of clonotype sharing among donors was expected to be affected by sequencing depth.

In the case of this clone: Its binding antigen is unknown. Per-base quality was not reported, and no clone a single base away is much larger than it.

The sequenced sample consisted of PBMCs. The clonotype originates from a woman aged 40 to 50 in good health. Some clones in this sample may be carry-over from other donors' samples. The rearrangement joined TRBV2 to TRBJ1-2, and 8 junction bases match TRBD1. The nucleotide sequence is TGTGCCAGCAGTGAAGACAGGGGGTTCTATGGCTACACCTTC. Its translation reads: CASSEDRGFYGYTF. When the CDR3 is completed using the reference TRBV2 and TRBJ1-2 genes on either side, the full variable domain is EPEVTQTPSHQVTQMGQEVILRCVPISNHLYFYWYRQILGQKVEFLVSFYNNEISEKSEIFDDQFSVERPDGSNFTLKIRSTKLEDSAMYFCASSEDRGFYGYTFGSGTRLTVV.